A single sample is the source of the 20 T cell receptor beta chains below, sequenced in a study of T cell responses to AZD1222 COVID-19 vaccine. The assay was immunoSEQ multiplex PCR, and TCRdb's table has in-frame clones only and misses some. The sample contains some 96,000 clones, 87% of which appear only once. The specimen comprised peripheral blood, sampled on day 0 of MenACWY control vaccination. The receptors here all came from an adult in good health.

CDR3 sequence reads: CASRPTVTNEKLFF. The CDR3 region has the DNA TGTGCCAGCAGGCCGACAGTAACTAATGAAAAACTGTTTTTT. The chain is built from TRBV2 and TRBJ1-4; D possibly corresponds to TRBD1 (5 bases). CDR1 is SNHLY and CDR2 is FYNNEI in the germline V gene. CDR3 size: 14 residues. V lost 6 bases, J lost 1 base, and 9 bases lay in between.

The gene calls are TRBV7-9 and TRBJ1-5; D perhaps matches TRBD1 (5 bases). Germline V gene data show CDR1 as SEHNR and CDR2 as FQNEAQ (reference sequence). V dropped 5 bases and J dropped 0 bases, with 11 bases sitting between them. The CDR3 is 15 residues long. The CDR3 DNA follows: TGTGCCAGCAGCCTGGCGGGGGGTAGCAATCAGCCCCAGCATTTT. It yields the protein CASSLAGGSNQPQHF. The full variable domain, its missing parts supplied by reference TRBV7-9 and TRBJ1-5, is DTGVSQNPRHKITKRGQNVTFRCDPISEHNRLYWYRQTLGQGPEFLTYFQNEAQLEKSRLLSDRFSAERPKGSFSTLEIQRTEQGDSAMYLCASSLAGGSNQPQHFGDGTRLSIL.

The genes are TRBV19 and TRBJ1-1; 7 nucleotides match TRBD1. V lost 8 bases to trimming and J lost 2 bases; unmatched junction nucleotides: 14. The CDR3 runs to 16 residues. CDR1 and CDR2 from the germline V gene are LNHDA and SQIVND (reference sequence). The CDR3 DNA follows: TGTGCCAGTCGTCCGGGCCAGGGGGGGGCTAACACTGAAGCTTTCTTT. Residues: CASRPGQGGANTEAFF.

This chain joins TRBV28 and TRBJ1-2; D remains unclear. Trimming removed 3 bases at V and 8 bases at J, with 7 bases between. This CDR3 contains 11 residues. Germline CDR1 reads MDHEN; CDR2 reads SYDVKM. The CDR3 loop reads CASSFVGGYTF. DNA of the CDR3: TGTGCCAGCAGTTTTGTCGGCGGCTACACCTTC.

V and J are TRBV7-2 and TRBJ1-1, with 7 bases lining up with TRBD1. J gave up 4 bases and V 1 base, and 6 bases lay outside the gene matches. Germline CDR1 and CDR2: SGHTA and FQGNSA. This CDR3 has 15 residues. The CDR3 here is CASSLVKGAVTEAFF. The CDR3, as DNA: TGTGCCAGCAGCTTAGTAAAGGGGGCCGTCACTGAAGCTTTCTTT.

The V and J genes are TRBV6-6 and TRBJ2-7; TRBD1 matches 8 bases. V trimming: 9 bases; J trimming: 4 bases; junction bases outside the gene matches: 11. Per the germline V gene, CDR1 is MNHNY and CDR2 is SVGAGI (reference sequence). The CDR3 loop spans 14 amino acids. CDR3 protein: CASGTGGPIYEQYF. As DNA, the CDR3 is TGTGCCAGTGGAACAGGGGGTCCGATTTACGAGCAGTACTTC.

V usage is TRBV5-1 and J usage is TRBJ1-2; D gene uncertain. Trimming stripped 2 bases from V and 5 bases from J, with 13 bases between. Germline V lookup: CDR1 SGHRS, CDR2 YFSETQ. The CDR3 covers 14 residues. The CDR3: CASSFGQYTYGYTF. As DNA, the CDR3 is TGCGCCAGCAGCTTTGGGCAGTACACTTATGGCTACACCTTC.

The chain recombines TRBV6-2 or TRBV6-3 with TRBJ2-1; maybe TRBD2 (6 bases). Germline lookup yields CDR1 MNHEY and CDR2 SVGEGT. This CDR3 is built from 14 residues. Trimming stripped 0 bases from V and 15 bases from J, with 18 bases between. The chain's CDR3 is CASSYSFGGASWFF. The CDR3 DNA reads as TGTGCCAGCAGTTACTCGTTCGGCGGGGCCTCGTGGTTCTTC.

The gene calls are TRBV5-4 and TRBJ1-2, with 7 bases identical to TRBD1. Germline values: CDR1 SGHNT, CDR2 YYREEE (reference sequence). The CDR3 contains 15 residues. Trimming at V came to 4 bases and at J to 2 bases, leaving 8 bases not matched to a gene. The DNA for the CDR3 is TGTGCCAGCAGCCAAGGGGACAGTAACAACTATGGCTACACCTTC. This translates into CASSQGDSNNYGYTF.

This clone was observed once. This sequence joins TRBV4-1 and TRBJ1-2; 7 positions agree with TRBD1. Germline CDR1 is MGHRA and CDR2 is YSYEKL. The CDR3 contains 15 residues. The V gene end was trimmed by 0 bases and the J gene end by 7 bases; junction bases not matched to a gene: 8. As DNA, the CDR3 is TGCGCCAGCAGCCAAGATCAGGACAGGCAGGGTGGCTACACCTTC. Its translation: CASSQDQDRQGGYTF.

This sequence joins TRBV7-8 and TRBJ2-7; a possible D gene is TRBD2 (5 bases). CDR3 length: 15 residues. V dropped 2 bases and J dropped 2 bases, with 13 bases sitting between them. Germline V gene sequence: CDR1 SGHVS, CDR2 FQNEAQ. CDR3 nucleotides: TGTGCCAGCAGCTTACGGACTGAACCCACCTACGAGCAGTACTTC. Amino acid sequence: CASSLRTEPTYEQYF.

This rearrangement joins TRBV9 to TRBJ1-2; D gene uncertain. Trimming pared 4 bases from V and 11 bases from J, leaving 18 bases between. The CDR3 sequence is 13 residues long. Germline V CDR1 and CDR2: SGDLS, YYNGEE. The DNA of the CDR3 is TGTGCCAGCAGCTTCCAACCGGGCCTCGGTTACACCTTC. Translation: CASSFQPGLGYTF. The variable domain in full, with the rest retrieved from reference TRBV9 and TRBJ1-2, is DSGVTQTPKHLITATGQRVTLRCSPRSGDLSVYWYQQSLDQGLQFLIQYYNGEERAKGNILERFSAQQFPDLHSELNLSSLELGDSALYFCASSFQPGLGYTFGSGTRLTVV.

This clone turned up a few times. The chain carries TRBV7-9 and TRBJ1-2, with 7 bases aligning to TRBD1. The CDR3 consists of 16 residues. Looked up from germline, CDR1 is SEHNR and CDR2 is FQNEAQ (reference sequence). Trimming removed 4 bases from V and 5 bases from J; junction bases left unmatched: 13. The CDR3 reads CASSWRDSYLLYGYTF. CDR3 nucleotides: TGTGCCAGCAGCTGGAGGGACAGTTATCTGTTATATGGCTACACCTTC.

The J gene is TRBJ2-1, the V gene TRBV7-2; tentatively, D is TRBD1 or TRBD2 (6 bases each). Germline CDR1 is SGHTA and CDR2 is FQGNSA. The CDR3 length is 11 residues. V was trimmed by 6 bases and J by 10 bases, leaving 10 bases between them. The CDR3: CASRGGREQFF. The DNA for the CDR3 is TGTGCCAGCAGAGGGGGGCGGGAGCAGTTCTTC.

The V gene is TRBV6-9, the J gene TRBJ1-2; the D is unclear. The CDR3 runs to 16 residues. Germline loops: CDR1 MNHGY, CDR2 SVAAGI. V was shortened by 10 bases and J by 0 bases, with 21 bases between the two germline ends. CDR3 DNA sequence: TGTGCCACCCACCCTCAGGCAGTACAACCTAACTATGGCTACACCTTC. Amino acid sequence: CATHPQAVQPNYGYTF.

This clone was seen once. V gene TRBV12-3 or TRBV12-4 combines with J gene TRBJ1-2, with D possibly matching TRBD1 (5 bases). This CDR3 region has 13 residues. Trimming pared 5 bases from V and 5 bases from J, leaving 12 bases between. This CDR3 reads CASSLGGGYGYTF. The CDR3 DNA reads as TGTGCCAGCAGTCTCGGGGGGGGTTATGGCTACACCTTC.

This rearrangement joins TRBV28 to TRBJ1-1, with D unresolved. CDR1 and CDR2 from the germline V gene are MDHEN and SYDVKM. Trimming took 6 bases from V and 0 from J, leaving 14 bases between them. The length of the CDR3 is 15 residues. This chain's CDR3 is CASRGFISMNTEAFF. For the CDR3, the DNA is TGTGCCAGCAGGGGGTTCATCAGCATGAACACTGAAGCTTTCTTT.

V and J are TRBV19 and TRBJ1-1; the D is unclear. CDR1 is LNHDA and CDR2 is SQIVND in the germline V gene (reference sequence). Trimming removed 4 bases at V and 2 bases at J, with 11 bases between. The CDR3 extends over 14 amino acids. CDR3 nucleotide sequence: TGTGCCAGTAGTAAGCCGGGAGACAACACTGAAGCTTTCTTT. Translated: CASSKPGDNTEAFF.

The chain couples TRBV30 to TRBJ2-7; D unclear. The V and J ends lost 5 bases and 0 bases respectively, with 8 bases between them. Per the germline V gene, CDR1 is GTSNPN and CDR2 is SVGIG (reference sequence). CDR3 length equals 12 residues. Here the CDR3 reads CAWGPTSYEQYF. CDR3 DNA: TGTGCCTGGGGACCCACCTCCTACGAGCAGTACTTC.

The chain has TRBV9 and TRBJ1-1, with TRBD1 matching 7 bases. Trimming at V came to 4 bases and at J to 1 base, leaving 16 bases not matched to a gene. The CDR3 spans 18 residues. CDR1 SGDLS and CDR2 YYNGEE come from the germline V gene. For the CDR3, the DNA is TGTGCCAGCAGCACCCGGGACAGCCCTGGTGTGAAGAACACTGAAGCTTTCTTT. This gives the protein CASSTRDSPGVKNTEAFF.